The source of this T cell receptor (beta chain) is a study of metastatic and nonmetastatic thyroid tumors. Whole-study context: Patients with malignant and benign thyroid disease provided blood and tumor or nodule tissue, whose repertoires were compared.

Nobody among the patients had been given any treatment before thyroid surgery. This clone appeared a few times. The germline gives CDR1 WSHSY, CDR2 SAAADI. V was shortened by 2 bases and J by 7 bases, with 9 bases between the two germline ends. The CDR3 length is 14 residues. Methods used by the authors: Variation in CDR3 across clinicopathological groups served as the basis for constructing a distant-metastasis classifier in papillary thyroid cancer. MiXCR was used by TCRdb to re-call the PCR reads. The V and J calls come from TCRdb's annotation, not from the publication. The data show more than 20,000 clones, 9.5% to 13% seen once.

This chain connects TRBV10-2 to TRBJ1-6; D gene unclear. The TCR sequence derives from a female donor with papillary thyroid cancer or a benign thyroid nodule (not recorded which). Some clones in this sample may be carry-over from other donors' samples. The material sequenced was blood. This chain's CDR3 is CASSEGVGNSPLHF. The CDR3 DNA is TGCGCCAGCAGTGAGGGGGTAGGGAATTCACCCCTCCACTTT.